The 9 T cell receptor beta chains reported below all come from one sample, sequenced in a study of blood T cell repertoires in COVID-19. Profiling relied on immunoSEQ multiplex PCR, and the TCRdb table lists in-frame clones only, not all of them. The sample consists of roughly 60,000 clones, approximately 82% of them appearing once. The specimen sequenced was peripheral blood. The origin of the receptors is a man aged 55 to 70 with acute or convalescent COVID-19.

This rearrangement joins TRBV9 to TRBJ2-7, with 8 bases matching TRBD2. CDR1 and CDR2 from the germline V gene are SGDLS and YYNGEE. The CDR3 covers 16 residues. With 3 bases clipped from V and 0 bases from J, the junction kept 8 bases outside the gene matches. This CDR3 is CASSAGLGGGSYEQYF. In DNA form, the CDR3 reads TGTGCCAGCAGCGCGGGGCTCGGGGGGGGCTCCTACGAGCAGTACTTC.

The chain uses TRBV7-9 and TRBJ2-5; 13 bases align to TRBD2. Trimming took 6 bases from V and 11 from J; bases not matched to a gene: 9. CDR3 length: 14 amino acids. Germline CDR1 SEHNR, CDR2 FQNEAQ (reference sequence). CDR3 protein: CASSKLTSGGRQYF. CDR3 nucleotides: TGTGCCAGCAGTAAATTGACTAGCGGGGGGCGACAGTACTTC.

The V call is TRBV29-1, the J call TRBJ1-1, with TRBD1 matching 10 bases. The V and J ends lost 6 bases and 2 bases, in that order; junction bases with no gene match: 9. CDR1 and CDR2 (germline): SQVTM, ANQGSEA. This CDR3 has 15 amino acids. The CDR3 here is CSVAGTGDLNTEAFF. As DNA, the CDR3 is TGCAGCGTGGCCGGGACAGGGGATCTTAACACTGAAGCTTTCTTT.

The genes are TRBV20-1 and TRBJ1-2; 9 bases fit TRBD1. CDR1 is DFQATT and CDR2 is SNEGSKA in the germline V gene (reference sequence). With 3 bases clipped from V and 6 bases from J, the junction kept 8 bases outside the gene matches. The length of the CDR3 is 14 residues. CDR3 DNA sequence: TGCAGTGCTAGTACCGGGACAGGGATCAATGGCTACACCTTC. Protein sequence: CSASTGTGINGYTF.

The V call is TRBV2, the J call TRBJ1-2, with 9 bases that match TRBD1. The CDR3 spans 19 residues. Germline V gene lookup returns CDR1 SNHLY and CDR2 FYNNEI. The J segment lost 0 bases and the V segment lost 7 bases, leaving 18 bases of the junction unmatched. The CDR3 loop reads CASTELIGTGKKANYGYTF. CDR3 coding DNA: TGTGCCAGCACCGAATTAATCGGGACAGGGAAGAAGGCTAACTATGGCTACACCTTC.

This chain uses TRBV9 with TRBJ1-6; perhaps TRBD1 as D (6 bases). Germline CDR1 is SGDLS and CDR2 is YYNGEE. The CDR3 totals 14 residues. Trimming shortened V by 1 base and J by 8 bases, and 10 bases separated the two germline ends. The DNA for the CDR3 is TGTGCCAGCAGCGTAACGGACAGTGATTCACCCCTCCACTTT. Its translation is CASSVTDSDSPLHF.

The V call is TRBV21-1, the J call TRBJ2-1; TRBD2, as called in the table, went unchecked against the DNA. TRBV21-1 is a recognized pseudogene. This CDR3 comprises 16 residues. Here the CDR3 DNA reads TGTGCCAGCAGCATCCGGACTAGCGGAACCTACAATGAGCAGTTCTTC. Encoded protein: CASSIRTSGTYNEQFF.

This chain connects TRBV9 to TRBJ1-6, with TRBD1 as a possible D gene (6 bases). Germline-derived CDR1 and CDR2 are SGDLS and YYNGEE. This CDR3 contains 15 residues. Trimming took off 2 bases at V and 10 bases at J, with 16 bases between the two ends. The CDR3 DNA sequence: TGTGCCAGCAGCGTTTCTTCAGGGGTAGGCTCACCCCTCCACTTT. Amino acid sequence: CASSVSSGVGSPLHF.

CDR3 sequence (DNA): TGTGCCACCAGCCCATCATACGGAGGAACTGAAGCTTTCTTT. The encoded protein is CATSPSYGGTEAFF. The chain employs TRBV24-1 and TRBJ1-1; D gene ambiguous. V gave up 7 bases and J gave up 5 bases, with 16 bases separating them. CDR1 is KGHDR, CDR2 SFDVKD, per germline. This CDR3 comprises 14 residues.